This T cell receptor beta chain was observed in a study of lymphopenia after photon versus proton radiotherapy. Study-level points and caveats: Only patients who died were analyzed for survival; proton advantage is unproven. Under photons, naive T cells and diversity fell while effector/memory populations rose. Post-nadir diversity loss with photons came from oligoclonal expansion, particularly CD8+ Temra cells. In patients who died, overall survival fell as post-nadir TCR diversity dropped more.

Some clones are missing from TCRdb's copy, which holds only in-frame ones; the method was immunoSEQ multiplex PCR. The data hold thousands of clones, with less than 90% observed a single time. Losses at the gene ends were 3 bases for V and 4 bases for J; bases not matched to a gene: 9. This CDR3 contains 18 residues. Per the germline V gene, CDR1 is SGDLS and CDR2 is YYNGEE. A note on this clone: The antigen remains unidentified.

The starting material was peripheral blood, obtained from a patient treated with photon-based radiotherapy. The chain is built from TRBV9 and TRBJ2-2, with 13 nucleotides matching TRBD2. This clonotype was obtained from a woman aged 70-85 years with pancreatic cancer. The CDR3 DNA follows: TGTGCCAGCAGCGGAGGACTAGCGGGAGTCAGTCGCACCGGGGAGCTGTTTTTT. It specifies CASSGGLAGVSRTGELFF.